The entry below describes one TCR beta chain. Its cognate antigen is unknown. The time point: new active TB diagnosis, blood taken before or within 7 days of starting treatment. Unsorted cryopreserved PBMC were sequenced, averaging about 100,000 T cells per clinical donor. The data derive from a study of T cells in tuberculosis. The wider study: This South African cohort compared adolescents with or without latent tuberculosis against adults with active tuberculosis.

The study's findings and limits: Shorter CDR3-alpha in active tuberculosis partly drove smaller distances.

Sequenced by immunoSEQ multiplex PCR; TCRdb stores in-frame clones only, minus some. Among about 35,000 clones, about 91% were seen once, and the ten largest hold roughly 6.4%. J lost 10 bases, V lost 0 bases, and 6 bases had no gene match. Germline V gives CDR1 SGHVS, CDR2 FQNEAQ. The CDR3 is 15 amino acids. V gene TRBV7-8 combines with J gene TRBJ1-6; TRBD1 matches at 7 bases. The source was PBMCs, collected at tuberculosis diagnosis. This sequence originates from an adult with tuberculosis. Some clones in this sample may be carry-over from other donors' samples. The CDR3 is CASSLARTGRSPLHF. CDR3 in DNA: TGTGCCAGCAGCTTAGCGAGGACAGGACGATCACCCCTCCACTTT.